This T cell receptor (beta chain) was captured by sequencing in a study of cytomegalovirus exposure and HLA in healthy donors. Study outcomes and limitations: Serostatus for CMV was the only available immune exposure information. Presence/absence analyses assumed roughly uniform sequencing depth across donors. The CMV antigen specificity of a few CMV-associated chains was confirmed through in vitro analysis. Follow-up analysis later connected one missense variant in DCLRE1C with trimming of TCR beta V- and J-genes.

The germline V gene has CDR1 MNHEY and CDR2 SMNVEV (reference sequence). V dropped 8 bases and J dropped 0 bases, with 13 bases sitting between them. The CDR3 runs 15 residues. This clone was observed a handful of times. Its antigen is unidentified. Use of 60 Vbeta and 13 Jbeta primers characterized the PCR. The repertoire was sequenced with immunoSEQ multiplex PCR; TCRdb's copy has only in-frame clones and lacks some. The sample has roughly 130,000 clones; around 82% are singletons. The sequence was collected from a male donor in good health and CMV-seropositive. The chain employs TRBV27 and TRBJ2-2; D is perhaps TRBD1 (5 bases). The sequenced sample consisted of PBMCs. CDR3: CASRFRVANTGELFF. Written as DNA, the CDR3 is TGTGCCAGCCGCTTCAGGGTCGCGAACACCGGGGAGCTGTTTTTT.